This TCR beta chain was observed in a study of cytomegalovirus exposure and HLA in healthy donors. Primers included in the PCR were 60 Vbeta and 13 Jbeta primers. The table came from immunoSEQ multiplex PCR; TCRdb's copy has only in-frame clones and leaves some out. Of about 210,000 clones listed, over 65% are singletons. V was clipped by 1 base and J by 5 bases, with 9 bases between them. The CDR3 length is 13 residues. Germline lookup yields CDR1 SGHVS and CDR2 FNYEAQ. This clonotype was obtained from a man aged 35 to 55 in good health and CMV-seropositive. The chain couples TRBV7-6 to TRBJ2-7, with a weak D call TRBD2 (5 bases). Specimen: PBMCs. As DNA, the CDR3 is TGTGCCAGCAGCTTAGTTTCCGGGAACGAGCAGTACTTC. It yields the protein CASSLVSGNEQYF.